The sequence of this T cell receptor beta chain was determined in a study of tumor-infiltrating lymphocytes in primary liver carcinoma. Study-level background: The study enrolled male and female patients aged 30 to 69 years.

Bulk tissue was left unsorted, and RNA and DNA were co-extracted from roughly 20-30 mg of it. Surgical resection served as treatment for the primary liver carcinoma of these patients. Infection with HBV was chronic in patients; they were treatment-naive. Overall study findings and caveats: Among the pair types, tumor region pairs showed more overlap than tumor-adjacent and tumor-blood pairs.

With roughly 540 ng total RNA as template and a constant-region primer, TCR beta cDNA was made. It was through three nested multiplex PCR rounds of slightly modified ARM-PCR that TCR beta libraries arose. TRBV1-TRBV30 forward primers and a C-beta reverse primer were used in the first two PCR rounds, which each ran for 9 to 10 cycles. Using its own MiXCR run on the multiplex PCR reads, TCRdb lists one record per CDR3 protein. In the table there are around 50,000 distinct CDR3 sequences, 70% to 85% of which are singletons. Trimming took 7 bases from V and 2 from J, leaving 16 bases between them. Germline V CDR1 and CDR2: MDHEN, SYDVKM. The CDR3 spans 15 residues. A remark on this clonotype: Its antigen remains unidentified. A much larger clone sits a single nucleotide away, making a read error possible. The CDR3 does not end in the conserved phenylalanine or tryptophan, so this is likely a read error.

The rearrangement links TRBV28 to TRBJ2-3; D possibly uses TRBD1 or TRBD2 (5 bases each). The receptor comes from a man aged 35-49 years with primary liver carcinoma and hepatitis B virus infection. Sequenced: liver tumor tissue from sampling region 3. Documented subset: tumor region T3, left-lateral pole. The CDR3 nucleotides read TGTGCCAGCACCCTGAGGGGCCCATACACAGATACGCAGTATCTT. Amino acids: CASTLRGPYTDTQYL.